This is a list of T cell receptor beta chains from one sample in a study of blood T cell repertoires in COVID-19. Assay used: immunoSEQ multiplex PCR; TCRdb lists only in-frame clones, some missing. The data contain 350,000 or so clones, roughly 89% of them singletons. The source material was peripheral blood. The origin of the receptors is a man between 18 and 35 years old with active or convalescent COVID-19. Each CDR3 is given with its conserved first and last residue. Fields, in order: J gene, clone size, D gene, V gene, CDR3 protein, CDR3 DNA. The D gene is left open where the match is weak. Clone size appears in some rows only: once, few, many, or a class for an expanded clone.

j_gene: TRBJ2-7; abundance: -; d_gene: TRBD1; v_gene: TRBV4-2; CDR3aa: CASSQPGQGKEQYF; CDR3nt: TGTGCCAGCAGCCAGCCGGGACAGGGTAAAGAGCAGTACTTC
j_gene: TRBJ2-7; abundance: -; d_gene: TRBD1; v_gene: TRBV10-3; CDR3aa: CAIRERQGTYEQYF; CDR3nt: TGTGCCATCAGGGAGAGACAGGGGACCTACGAGCAGTACTTC
j_gene: TRBJ1-2; abundance: -; d_gene: -; v_gene: TRBV28; CDR3aa: CASQEEGETNYGYTF; CDR3nt: TGTGCCAGCCAGGAAGAGGGAGAGACTAACTATGGCTACACCTTC
j_gene: TRBJ2-4; abundance: -; d_gene: TRBD2; v_gene: TRBV20-1; CDR3aa: CSASSWTSQGAKNIQYF; CDR3nt: TGCAGTGCTAGTTCGTGGACTAGTCAGGGAGCCAAAAACATTCAGTACTTC
j_gene: TRBJ1-1; abundance: -; d_gene: TRBD1; v_gene: TRBV5-6; CDR3aa: CASSLVSGTANTEAFF; CDR3nt: TGTGCCAGCAGCTTGGTATCCGGGACAGCGAACACTGAAGCTTTCTTT
j_gene: TRBJ2-1; abundance: -; d_gene: -; v_gene: TRBV7-9; CDR3aa: CASSQQAGAYNEQFF; CDR3nt: TGTGCCAGCAGCCAACAGGCAGGGGCCTACAATGAGCAGTTCTTC
j_gene: TRBJ2-7; abundance: -; d_gene: -; v_gene: TRBV4-1; CDR3aa: CASSQDQENEQYF; CDR3nt: TGCGCCAGCAGCCAAGATCAGGAAAACGAGCAGTACTTC
j_gene: TRBJ2-5; abundance: -; d_gene: TRBD1; v_gene: TRBV27; CDR3aa: CASSPGDRQETQYF; CDR3nt: TGTGCCAGCAGTCCTGGGGACAGACAAGAGACCCAGTACTTC
j_gene: TRBJ1-4; abundance: -; d_gene: TRBD1; v_gene: TRBV9; CDR3aa: CASSDGQASNEKLFF; CDR3nt: TGTGCCAGCAGCGACGGACAGGCCTCAAATGAAAAACTGTTTTTT
j_gene: TRBJ2-7; abundance: -; d_gene: -; v_gene: TRBV28; CDR3aa: CASSPMAGWQYF; CDR3nt: TGTGCCAGCAGTCCAATGGCAGGGTGGCAGTACTTC
j_gene: TRBJ1-1; abundance: -; d_gene: TRBD1; v_gene: TRBV12-3/TRBV12-4; CDR3aa: CASRRTGGTEAFF; CDR3nt: TGTGCCAGCAGAAGGACAGGGGGGACTGAAGCTTTCTTT
j_gene: TRBJ1-1; abundance: -; d_gene: -; v_gene: TRBV30; CDR3aa: CAWRGAWNTEAFF; CDR3nt: TGTGCCTGGAGGGGGGCTTGGAACACTGAAGCTTTCTTT
j_gene: TRBJ1-1; abundance: -; d_gene: -; v_gene: TRBV29-1; CDR3aa: CSVSYRRTEAFF; CDR3nt: TGCAGCGTTTCTTACAGGAGAACTGAAGCTTTCTTT
j_gene: TRBJ1-5; abundance: few; d_gene: -; v_gene: TRBV24-1; CDR3aa: CATSEYRINQPQHF; CDR3nt: TGTGCCACCAGTGAATACAGGATTAATCAGCCCCAGCATTTT
j_gene: TRBJ2-7; abundance: -; d_gene: TRBD1; v_gene: TRBV4-2; CDR3aa: CASSRDRGTYEQYF; CDR3nt: TGTGCCAGCAGCCGGGACAGAGGAACCTACGAGCAGTACTTC
j_gene: TRBJ1-4; abundance: -; d_gene: TRBD1; v_gene: TRBV5-8; CDR3aa: CASSTWDRGKEKLFF; CDR3nt: TGTGCCAGCAGCACCTGGGACAGGGGGAAGGAAAAACTGTTTTTT
j_gene: TRBJ1-2; abundance: -; d_gene: -; v_gene: TRBV21-1; CDR3aa: CASSGGTRGYTF; CDR3nt: TGTGCCAGCAGCGGGGGGACGCGTGGCTACACCTTC
j_gene: TRBJ2-5; abundance: -; d_gene: TRBD2; v_gene: TRBV6-4; CDR3aa: CASSDTSGVSETQYF; CDR3nt: TGTGCCAGCAGTGACACTAGCGGGGTCTCAGAGACCCAGTACTTC
j_gene: TRBJ2-1; abundance: -; d_gene: -; v_gene: TRBV5-4; CDR3aa: CASSPAGGEQFF; CDR3nt: TGTGCCAGCAGCCCTGCAGGGGGGGAGCAGTTCTTC
j_gene: TRBJ2-1; abundance: once; d_gene: TRBD2; v_gene: TRBV7-6; CDR3aa: CASSPWASGLYDTNEQFF; CDR3nt: TGTGCCAGCAGCCCGTGGGCTAGCGGGCTTTATGACACCAATGAGCAGTTCTTC
j_gene: TRBJ2-2; abundance: -; d_gene: TRBD1; v_gene: TRBV28; CDR3aa: CATSTGTGDTGELFF; CDR3nt: TGTGCCACCTCTACCGGGACAGGAGACACCGGGGAGCTGTTTTTT
j_gene: TRBJ1-1; abundance: -; d_gene: -; v_gene: TRBV4-3; CDR3aa: CASSRSDRSVLAEAFF; CDR3nt: TGCGCCAGCAGCCGATCCGACAGATCGGTGTTGGCTGAAGCTTTCTTT
j_gene: TRBJ2-1; abundance: few; d_gene: -; v_gene: TRBV11-2; CDR3aa: CASSYRLDNEQFF; CDR3nt: TGTGCCAGCAGCTACCGACTAGATAATGAGCAGTTCTTC
j_gene: TRBJ1-4; abundance: once; d_gene: TRBD1; v_gene: TRBV5-8; CDR3aa: CASSFGRGTGNEKLFF; CDR3nt: TGTGCCAGCAGCTTCGGCCGTGGGACAGGGAACGAAAAACTGTTTTTT
j_gene: TRBJ2-7; abundance: -; d_gene: TRBD1; v_gene: TRBV11-2; CDR3aa: CASSRIQGARYEQYF; CDR3nt: TGTGCCAGCAGCCGTATACAGGGGGCAAGGTACGAGCAGTACTTC
j_gene: TRBJ1-1; abundance: -; d_gene: -; v_gene: TRBV28; CDR3aa: CASSSPPRGQVWAFF; CDR3nt: TGTGCCAGCAGTTCCCCCCCTAGGGGCCAGGTTTGGGCTTTCTTT
j_gene: TRBJ1-1; abundance: -; d_gene: -; v_gene: TRBV28; CDR3aa: CASDSTGLNTEAFF; CDR3nt: TGTGCCAGCGACTCGACAGGACTGAACACTGAAGCTTTCTTT
j_gene: TRBJ2-1; abundance: -; d_gene: TRBD2; v_gene: TRBV27; CDR3aa: CASSRTSGGARNEQFF; CDR3nt: TGTGCCAGCAGCCGGACTAGCGGGGGGGCTCGCAATGAGCAGTTCTTC
j_gene: TRBJ1-4; abundance: once; d_gene: TRBD1; v_gene: TRBV4-1; CDR3aa: CASTQAIGTGLEKLFF; CDR3nt: TGCGCCAGCACCCAGGCAATCGGGACAGGGCTTGAAAAACTGTTTTTT
j_gene: TRBJ2-7; abundance: -; d_gene: TRBD1; v_gene: TRBV6-5; CDR3aa: CASSLGQNRNEQYF; CDR3nt: TGTGCCAGCAGTTTGGGACAGAACCGAAACGAGCAGTACTTC
j_gene: TRBJ2-7; abundance: once; d_gene: TRBD1; v_gene: TRBV6-5; CDR3aa: CASSTTGGKTYEQYF; CDR3nt: TGTGCCAGCAGCACTACAGGGGGCAAAACTTACGAGCAGTACTTC
j_gene: TRBJ1-2; abundance: -; d_gene: TRBD1; v_gene: TRBV27; CDR3aa: CASRDRVANYGYTF; CDR3nt: TGTGCCAGCAGAGACAGGGTCGCTAACTATGGCTACACCTTC
j_gene: TRBJ2-1; abundance: once; d_gene: -; v_gene: TRBV7-3; CDR3aa: CASSLGFAASSYNEQFF; CDR3nt: TGTGCCAGCAGCTTAGGTTTCGCGGCGAGCTCCTACAATGAGCAGTTCTTC
j_gene: TRBJ2-2; abundance: -; d_gene: -; v_gene: TRBV4-3; CDR3aa: CASSQALTLDRYTGELFF; CDR3nt: TGCGCCAGCAGCCAAGCCCTCACCCTCGACAGATACACCGGGGAGCTGTTTTTT
j_gene: TRBJ1-4; abundance: -; d_gene: -; v_gene: TRBV28; CDR3aa: CASSLSEKLFF; CDR3nt: TGTGCCAGCAGTTTGAGCGAAAAACTGTTTTTT
j_gene: TRBJ1-3; abundance: -; d_gene: -; v_gene: TRBV18; CDR3aa: CASSPTTGSGNTIYF; CDR3nt: TGTGCCAGCTCACCTACTACTGGGTCTGGAAACACCATATATTTT
j_gene: TRBJ2-3; abundance: -; d_gene: TRBD2; v_gene: TRBV3-1/TRBV3-2; CDR3aa: CASSQEMGLAVSTDTQYF; CDR3nt: TGTGCCAGCAGCCAAGAGATGGGACTAGCGGTTAGCACAGATACGCAGTATTTT
j_gene: TRBJ2-3; abundance: -; d_gene: TRBD2; v_gene: TRBV19; CDR3aa: CASSPRGGDSADTQYF; CDR3nt: TGTGCCAGTAGCCCACGGGGGGGCGATTCTGCAGATACGCAGTATTTT
j_gene: TRBJ2-3; abundance: -; d_gene: TRBD2; v_gene: TRBV2; CDR3aa: CASSGTSRPSTDTQYF; CDR3nt: TGTGCCAGCAGTGGGACTAGCAGACCGAGCACAGATACGCAGTATTTT
j_gene: TRBJ2-1; abundance: -; d_gene: TRBD2; v_gene: TRBV9; CDR3aa: CASSVAPPPAGGNEQFF; CDR3nt: TGTGCCAGCAGCGTAGCGCCCCCGCCGGCGGGGGGCAATGAGCAGTTCTTC
j_gene: TRBJ1-2; abundance: once; d_gene: TRBD1; v_gene: TRBV7-3; CDR3aa: CASSLGQGYGYTF; CDR3nt: TGTGCCAGCAGCTTAGGACAGGGATATGGCTACACCTTC